This T cell receptor (beta chain) was recovered during a study of CD8 T cells in ankylosing spondylitis. Remarks on this clonotype: The target antigen is unknown.

The CDR3 spans 14 residues. The V end lost 7 bases, the J end lost 5 bases, and 17 bases lay between the germline ends. With molecular barcodes, quantitative 5'-RACE was used to make the TCR beta libraries. TCRdb reanalysed the 5' RACE reads using MiXCR and keeps one entry per CDR3 protein. The data show roughly 260,000 distinct CDR3 sequences, 15% to 20% seen once. Whole-study results and caveats: There were earlier reports of some motif variants in reactive arthritis synovial fluid and blood. One TCR beta motif, made up of about 8 highly homologous variants, appeared characteristic of ankylosing spondylitis blood. Researchers reportedly found disease-linked clones significantly enriched in matched ankylosing spondylitis synovial fluid.

This TCR was sampled from a male donor with ankylosing spondylitis or in good health (not recorded which). The chain carries TRBV12-3 or TRBV12-4 and TRBJ2-5, with a tentative D call TRBD2 (6 bases). The sequenced sample consisted of blood, either unsorted or a sorted T cell fraction (not recorded which). The CDR3 reads CASTAQGTRETQYF. The CDR3 region has the DNA TGTGCCAGCACCGCCCAAGGGACTCGGGAGACCCAGTACTTC.